A selection of T cell receptor beta chains follows, all from one sample in a study of cytomegalovirus exposure and HLA in healthy donors. Sequencing was performed with immunoSEQ multiplex PCR; in TCRdb, only in-frame clones are kept and a portion is missing. The data contain 99,000 or so clones, more than 60% of them singletons. Sequencing used PBMCs. Receptors were obtained from a middle-aged woman in good health and CMV-seropositive. Each CDR3 is given with its conserved first and last residue. Fields, in order: D gene, clone size, V gene, J gene, CDR3 DNA, CDR3 protein. The D gene is left open where the match is weak. The size of a clone is reported for some rows only, either as once, few or many, or as a class for expanded clones.

TRBD1	-	TRBV14	TRBJ2-7	TGTGCCAGCAGCCAAGCTTTTTGGGGACAGGGTTTCCACGAGCAGTACTTC	CASSQAFWGQGFHEQYF
TRBD1	few	TRBV4-1	TRBJ1-5	TGCGCCAGCAGCCAATTCCGGACAGGTCCCCAGCCCCAGCATTTT	CASSQFRTGPQPQHF
TRBD2	-	TRBV19	TRBJ2-1	TGTGCCAGTACCGACCGGGCGGGGGGTCCTAGCTCCTACAATGAGCAGTTCTTC	CASTDRAGGPSSYNEQFF
TRBD1	few	TRBV7-9	TRBJ1-1	TGTGCCAGCAGCTTAGCGGACAGGGGAAACACTGAAGCTTTCTTT	CASSLADRGNTEAFF
-	-	TRBV6-1	TRBJ2-7	TGTGCCAGCATGGCCAGCTACGAGCAGTACTTC	CASMASYEQYF
TRBD2	few	TRBV19	TRBJ2-2	TGTGCCAGTAGTATTGAGCGGGATAACGGGGAGCTGTTTTTT	CASSIERDNGELFF
-	few	TRBV28	TRBJ2-7	TGTGCCAGCAGCTCTAGCTGGGACACGTCCTACGAGCAGTACTTC	CASSSSWDTSYEQYF
TRBD1	-	TRBV18	TRBJ2-7	TGTGCCAGCTCACCAGTGGCGGGACAGGGGGAATACGAGCAGTACTTC	CASSPVAGQGEYEQYF
-	-	TRBV11-2	TRBJ1-3	TGTGCCAGCAGCTTAGTTGGAGGAGGAAACACCATATATTTT	CASSLVGGGNTIYF
-	once	TRBV4-1	TRBJ2-7	TGCGCCAGCAGCCAAGGTACGGGGATAGGGTACGAGCAGTACTTC	CASSQGTGIGYEQYF
TRBD2	-	TRBV5-1	TRBJ2-7	TGCGCCAGCAGCCGTATGATCTTAGCGGGAGGAGGTTACGAGCAGTACTTC	CASSRMILAGGGYEQYF
TRBD2	-	TRBV13	TRBJ2-7	TGTGCCAGCAGCTTTAGCGGGAGGTCCAGCGAGCAGTACTTC	CASSFSGRSSEQYF
-	once	TRBV28	TRBJ2-7	TGTGCCAGCACTGGCAATGGCAGGGCAAACATCTACGAGCAGTACTTC	CASTGNGRANIYEQYF
-	-	TRBV10-3	TRBJ1-1	TGTGCCATCAGACTCAGCGCGGGGAACACTGAAGCTTTCTTT	CAIRLSAGNTEAFF
-	-	TRBV12-5	TRBJ2-7	TGTGCTAGTGGCAGGGTGGCCGAGCAGTACTTC	CASGRVAEQYF
-	-	TRBV7-9	TRBJ1-3	TGTGCCAGCAGCTTCCCCAGGGTTTATGGAAACACCATATATTTT	CASSFPRVYGNTIYF
-	-	TRBV7-9	TRBJ1-1	TGTGCCACTTACAGGGTGAACACTGAAGCTTTCTTT	CATYRVNTEAFF